This T cell receptor beta chain is drawn from a study of T cell clonality in common variable immunodeficiency. Points from the study as a whole: Common variable immunodeficiency TCR beta sequences reportedly had fewer deletions and N-nucleotide insertions.

Details on this clone: What it binds is unknown. The read ends 3 residues early relative to the CDR3; the germline J gene fills the gap.

The assay was immunoSEQ multiplex PCR, and TCRdb's table has in-frame clones only and misses some. The record shows 15,000 to 20,000 clones for this sample, with no singletons present. CDR3 length: 13 residues. With 10 bases clipped from V and 5 bases from J, the junction kept 7 bases outside the gene matches. The germline CDR1 and CDR2 sequences are LNHDA and SQIVND (reference sequence). This receptor was obtained from a human donor with common variable immunodeficiency. What was sequenced was peripheral blood mononuclear cells. The V call is TRBV19, the J call TRBJ2-7; 11 bases align to TRBD1. CDR3 loop: CATGQGARNEQYF. The CDR3 DNA, read in part, is TGTGCCACAGGACAGGGGGCGCGAAACGAG.